The TCR beta chain described here comes from a study of shared clonotypes between healthy human individuals. Study background: Three men and a couple of women, aged 18 to 49, were donors.

The CDR3 is made up of 13 amino acids. Trimming cost V 5 bases and J 3 bases, with 10 bases left between them. Germline assignment: CDR1 SEHNR and CDR2 FQNEAQ (reference sequence). Naivety among CD8 cells was defined by CD45RO negativity and positive CCR7 selection, thereby excluding terminally differentiated effector memory CD45RA+ cells. Findings and caveats of the study: Clonotypes shared by all four donors outscored non-shared clonotypes in generation probability. When naive CD4 clonotypes were compared across a handful of donors, 4% to 6.5% were shared.

Comment on this clone: Antigen unknown.

Some 29,000 T cell genomes (about 210 ng DNA) went into each sorted-subset replicate. The method was immunoSEQ multiplex PCR; TCRdb's version includes in-frame clones alone and lacks a portion of them. This repertoire shows about 580,000 clones, 95% to 98% found once; its top ten account for approximately 0.3%. The chain recombines TRBV7-9 with TRBJ1-2; D not certain. The sample comprised naive CD8+ T cells sorted from blood. This TCR was sampled from a man aged 25-45 years in good health. This CDR3 is CASSPTEDYGYTF. CDR3 coding DNA: TGTGCCAGCAGCCCGACCGAGGACTATGGCTACACCTTC.